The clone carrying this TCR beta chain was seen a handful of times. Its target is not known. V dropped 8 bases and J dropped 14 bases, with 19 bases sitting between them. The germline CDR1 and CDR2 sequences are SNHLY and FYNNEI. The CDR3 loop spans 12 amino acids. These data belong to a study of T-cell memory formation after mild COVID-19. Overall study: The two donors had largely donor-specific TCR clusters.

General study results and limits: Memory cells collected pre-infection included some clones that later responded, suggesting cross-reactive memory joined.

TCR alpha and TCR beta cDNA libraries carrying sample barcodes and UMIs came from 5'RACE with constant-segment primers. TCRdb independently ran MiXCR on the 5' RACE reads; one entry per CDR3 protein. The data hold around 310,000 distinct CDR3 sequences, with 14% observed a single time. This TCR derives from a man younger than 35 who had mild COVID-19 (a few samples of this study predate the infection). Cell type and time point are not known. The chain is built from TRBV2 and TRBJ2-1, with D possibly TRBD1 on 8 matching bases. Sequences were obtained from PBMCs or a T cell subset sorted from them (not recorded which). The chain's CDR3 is CASGLTGGVEFF. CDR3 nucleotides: TGTGCCAGCGGACTCACAGGGGGGGTGGAGTTCTTC.